This T cell receptor beta chain was obtained from a study of T cells expressing NK-cell markers. Study findings and constraints: Whether the expanded NKG2C+ T cell clones recognized HCMV remained unclear.

For this clonotype: Its antigen is as yet unknown.

The length of the CDR3 is 14 residues. The germline CDR1 and CDR2 sequences are MNHNS and SASEGT. One entry per CDR3 protein, without DNA, is what TCRdb gives after re-calling the 5' RACE reads. There are approximately 380,000 distinct CDR3 sequences in the sample, with around 5% held by the top ten. The TCR sequence derives from a man aged 18-75 years in good health. The chain has TRBV6-1 and TRBJ1-6; the D call of TRBD1 rests on TCRdb alone, since no DNA is present to check it. The sequencing sample was made of blood T cells: a sorted CD56 or NKG2C T cell subset, CD4+ or CD8+ T cells, or bulk PBMC T cells (not recorded which). This CDR3 is CASRNGQEDSPLHF.